Following are 17 T cell receptor beta chains from one sample sequenced in a study of T cell repertoires in aging, cancer and after chemotherapy. The template was genomic DNA from peripheral blood, not RNA. TRB rearrangements spanning V, D and J were amplified using mixed TRB-A/B primers. TCRdb recomputed calls from the multiplex PCR reads with MiXCR, one row per CDR3 protein. Of about 13,000 distinct CDR3 sequences in the sample, 35% were seen once. Sequencing input: blood. The receptors derive from a human donor in good health. The donor label of this sample is uncertain.

This clonotype is medium-sized in the sample. V gene TRBV19 combines with J gene TRBJ2-6; D is unresolved. Trimming removed 3 bases from V and 0 bases from J, with 12 bases in between. CDR1 and CDR2 from the germline V gene are LNHDA and SQIVND (reference sequence). CDR3 length: 17 amino acids. CDR3 region: CASSIGVERSGANVLTF. CDR3 nucleotide sequence: TGTGCCAGTAGTATTGGGGTAGAACGCTCTGGGGCCAACGTCCTGACTTTC. The full variable domain, completed using reference TRBV19 and TRBJ2-6, is DGGITQSPKYLFRKEGQNVTLSCEQNLNHDAMYWYRQDPGQGLRLIYYSQIVNDFQKGDIAEGYSVSREKKESFPLTVTSAQKNPTAFYLCASSIGVERSGANVLTFGAGSRLTVL.

The sample holds a few counts of this clonotype. V gene TRBV15 combines with J gene TRBJ2-7; D possibly corresponds to TRBD1 (6 bases). Germline V CDR1 and CDR2: LNHNV, YYDKDF (reference sequence). The CDR3 spans 14 residues. V was cut by 3 bases and J by 3 bases, with 12 bases left in between. This CDR3 reads CATSSNRAGYEQYF. CDR3 nucleotides: TGTGCCACCAGCAGCAACAGGGCGGGCTACGAGCAGTACTTC.

This clonotype was observed a handful of times. J is TRBJ2-7 and V is TRBV10-3, with D perhaps given as TRBD1 or TRBD2 (5 bases each). Germline V lookup: CDR1 ENHRY, CDR2 SYGVKD. CDR3 length: 16 amino acids. V was trimmed by 5 bases and J by 1 base, leaving 18 bases between them. CDR3 bases: TGTGCCATCAGTCCCTCCGGGACGGAAATATCCTACGAGCAGTACTTC. It translates to CAISPSGTEISYEQYF.

As for this clonotype: Given a much more abundant clone one base away, this may be a read error. The J gene is TRBJ2-7, the V gene TRBV30; 10 bases are a match to TRBD1. This CDR3 contains 14 residues. V gave up 1 base and J gave up 7 bases; unmatched junction bases: 7. Germline CDR1 is GTSNPN and CDR2 is SVGIG (reference sequence). The CDR3 here is CAWSAGTGDYEQYF. The CDR3 bases are TGTGCCTGGAGTGCCGGGACAGGGGACTATGAGCAGTACTTC. Based on the CDR3 plus reference TRBV30 and TRBJ2-7, the full variable domain is SQTIHQWPATLVQPVGSPLSLECTVEGTSNPNLYWYRQAAGRGLQLLFYSVGIGQISSEVPQNLSASRPQDRQFILSSKKLLLSDSGFYLCAWSAGTGDYEQYFGPGTRLTVT.

The rearrangement joins TRBV6-4 to TRBJ2-3; TRBD2 matches 7 bases. J lost 5 bases, V lost 9 bases, and 14 bases had no gene match. The CDR3 extends over 15 amino acids. Germline-derived CDR1 and CDR2 are MRHNA and SNTAGT. DNA for the CDR3: TGTGCCAGAGGTAGACTAGCCGATGGTGGAGATACGCAGTATTTT. As protein: CARGRLADGGDTQYF.

The chain carries TRBV5-1 and TRBJ1-6; a weak D match, TRBD1 (6 bases). This CDR3 region has 14 residues. Trimming pared 3 bases from V and 14 bases from J, leaving 18 bases between. Per the germline V gene, CDR1 is SGHRS and CDR2 is YFSETQ. CDR3 DNA sequence: TGCGCCAGCAGCTCCGGTGGCAGGGGACGATCCCTCCACTTT. Protein product: CASSSGGRGRSLHF.

A few counts support this clonotype. This chain links TRBV24-1 with TRBJ2-1; 9 nucleotides align to TRBD2. Germline V lookup: CDR1 KGHDR, CDR2 SFDVKD. CDR3 length: 19 residues. The J segment lost 5 bases and the V segment lost 5 bases, leaving 18 bases of the junction unmatched. CDR3: CATSGVVAGVGLGDNEQFF. As DNA, the CDR3 is TGTGCCACCAGTGGGGTAGTAGCGGGAGTGGGATTAGGGGACAATGAGCAGTTCTTC.

Only a few counts were recorded for this clonotype. This sequence joins TRBV5-6 and TRBJ1-1; D might be TRBD1 (5 bases). The CDR3 covers 14 residues. The V gene lost 0 bases and the J gene lost 1 base, with 7 bases spanning the gap. CDR1 SGHDT and CDR2 YYEEEE come from the germline V gene. In nucleotides, the CDR3 is TGTGCCAGCAGCTTGGGGACAAAGAACACTGAAGCTTTCTTT. Translated: CASSLGTKNTEAFF.

In this sample, this clonotype turned up a few times. The J gene is TRBJ2-7, the V gene TRBV12-3 or TRBV12-4; D assignment may be TRBD1 or TRBD2 (5 bases each). The ends were cut back, 3 bases at V and 3 bases at J, with 12 bases in the middle. CDR3 length equals 14 residues. The CDR3 loop reads CASSFEGRYYEQYF. For the CDR3, the DNA is TGTGCCAGCAGTTTTGAGGGACGGTACTACGAGCAGTACTTC.

This clonotype was found a few times. The chain carries TRBV12-3 or TRBV12-4 and TRBJ2-2; D unclear. This CDR3 comprises 11 residues. V was trimmed by 2 bases and J by 9 bases, leaving 4 bases between them. CDR3 loop: CASSLNRELFF. CDR3 coding DNA: TGTGCCAGCAGTTTAAATAGGGAGCTGTTTTTT.

The chain links TRBV7-6 to TRBJ2-1; TRBD1 matches 11 bases. V dropped 4 bases and J dropped 6; count of bases not matched to a gene: 14. The length of the CDR3 is 18 residues. Germline V gives CDR1 SGHVS, CDR2 FNYEAQ. As DNA, the CDR3 is TGTGCCAGCAGCTCCACCCCGGACAGGGGGCGCCCTGGCAATGAGCAGTTCTTC. Its translation is CASSSTPDRGRPGNEQFF.

This clonotype was found once. The V and J genes are TRBV6-5 and TRBJ2-3; D is perhaps TRBD2 (5 bases). CDR1 and CDR2 from the germline V gene are MNHEY and SVGAGI. V was clipped by 8 bases and J by 2 bases, with 14 bases between them. This CDR3 spans 14 amino acids. In DNA, the CDR3 is TGTGCCAGCGGAGGACCCGGTTTCACAGATACGCAGTATTTT. As protein: CASGGPGFTDTQYF.

The chain links TRBV5-1 to TRBJ2-1; possibly TRBD2 for D (6 bases). The CDR3 consists of 14 residues. V lost 3 bases and J 9 bases, leaving 16 bases between the germline ends. Germline lookup yields CDR1 SGHRS and CDR2 YFSETQ. The CDR3 protein is CASSSAGGYGEQFF. The CDR3 region has the DNA TGCGCCAGCAGCTCAGCCGGGGGTTATGGTGAGCAGTTCTTC. The whole variable domain, remainder taken from reference TRBV5-1 and TRBJ2-1, is KAGVTQTPRYLIKTRGQQVTLSCSPISGHRSVSWYQQTPGQGLQFLFEYFSETQRNKGNFPGRFSGRQFSNSRSEMNVSTLELGDSALYLCASSSAGGYGEQFFGPGTRLTVL.

By its share, this clonotype is medium-sized. The V call is TRBV11-1, the J call TRBJ2-5; possibly TRBD1 or TRBD2 for D (5 bases each). CDR3 length: 15 amino acids. Germline V lookup: CDR1 SGHAT, CDR2 FQDESV (reference sequence). The V gene lost 4 bases and the J gene lost 7 bases, with 19 bases spanning the gap. The CDR3 here is CASSSRDPPLGTQYF. In nucleotides, the CDR3 is TGTGCCAGCAGCTCACGGGACCCTCCGCTCGGGACCCAGTACTTC.

There are a few counts of this clonotype. The chain employs TRBV15 and TRBJ2-2; no firm D call. Germline loops: CDR1 LNHNV, CDR2 YYDKDF (reference sequence). There are 13 residues in the CDR3. Trimming left V 0 bases short and J 7 bases short, with 6 bases between. For the CDR3, the DNA is TGTGCCACCAGCAGAGACGAACTCGGGGAGCTGTTTTTT. Protein sequence: CATSRDELGELFF.

The chain carries TRBV5-1 and TRBJ2-1, with 7 bases fitting TRBD1. V lost 4 bases and J lost 8; bases outside the gene matches: 9. Per germline, CDR1 SGHRS and CDR2 YFSETQ. The CDR3 is 14 residues long. The CDR3 here is CASSLLTGVDEQFF. CDR3 nucleotides: TGCGCCAGCAGCCTGTTAACAGGGGTGGATGAGCAGTTCTTC.

This clonotype was counted between two and nine times. This chain connects TRBV5-6 to TRBJ2-7; possible D gene TRBD2, 6 bases. V gave up 4 bases and J gave up 3 bases, with 14 bases separating them. The CDR3 runs to 14 residues. Germline V gene lookup returns CDR1 SGHDT and CDR2 YYEEEE. CDR3 residues: CASSPGRVNYEQYF. CDR3 DNA sequence: TGTGCCAGCAGCCCCGGGAGAGTAAACTACGAGCAGTACTTC.